This T cell receptor beta chain comes out of a study of cytomegalovirus exposure and HLA in healthy donors. Study-wide findings and caveats: In vitro checks showed that a few CMV-associated chains really do target CMV antigens. The authors later linked a missense DCLRE1C variant to TCR beta V- and J-gene trimming. Clonal expansion was found to be greater in HLA-associated TCR beta chains than in equally common others in a later analysis.

The study ran its PCR with 60 Vbeta and 13 Jbeta primers. In the source study's methods: A follow-up analysis tallied some 80 million unique TCR beta chains, approximately 11 million shared. TCRdb's table, derived via immunoSEQ multiplex PCR, lists solely in-frame clones and lacks some. D and trimming were read from the DNA, whereas the V and J calls and clone size are those reported in that table. Of 99,000 or so clones in the sample, 75% to 85% were seen once. This CDR3 contains 14 residues. Between the trimmed V and J ends, which lost 4 bases and 6 bases, there was a span of 15 bases. Germline V gives CDR1 SNHLY, CDR2 FYNNEI. On this clone: Its antigen remains unknown.

Material: PBMCs. This clonotype originated in a young man in good health and CMV-seronegative. V is TRBV2 and J is TRBJ1-2, with D maybe TRBD1 (5 bases). The CDR3 coding sequence is TGTGCCAGCAGTGTTTTGTCAGGGATTGATGGCTACACCTTC. Its protein is CASSVLSGIDGYTF. Complete variable domain (other parts from reference TRBV2 and TRBJ1-2): EPEVTQTPSHQVTQMGQEVILRCVPISNHLYFYWYRQILGQKVEFLVSFYNNEISEKSEIFDDQFSVERPDGSNFTLKIRSTKLEDSAMYFCASSVLSGIDGYTFGSGTRLTVV.